These 29 T cell receptor beta chains originate from one sample sequenced in a study of early T cells in non-severe SARS-CoV-2 infection. TCRdb fed the 5' RACE reads into MiXCR, producing one record per CDR3 protein. The sample records about 83,000 distinct CDR3 sequences, around 9.3% being singletons. This specimen was whole blood, taken at baseline. The origin of the receptors is an adult who was a healthcare worker with PCR-confirmed SARS-CoV-2 infection or an uninfected control (not recorded which).

This clonotype has at least ten counts. The CDR3 DNA is TGTGCCAGCAGCCACGGGACTAGCGGGAGGAGACTCGGAGATACGCAGTATTTT. Translation: CASSHGTSGRRLGDTQYF. The J gene is TRBJ2-3, the V gene TRBV13; 15 positions match TRBD2. There are 18 residues in the CDR3. Germline loops: CDR1 PRHDT, CDR2 FYEKMQ (reference sequence). Unmatched junction bases numbered 11, after V lost 5 bases and J lost 5 bases.

This clonotype was seen a few times. V and J are TRBV7-6 and TRBJ2-1; TRBD1 matches at 10 bases. CDR1 is SGHVS, CDR2 FNYEAQ, per germline. The CDR3 totals 13 residues. V shed 5 bases, J shed 10 bases, and the junction held 5 bases outside the gene matches. CDR3 nucleotide sequence: TGTGCCAGCAGCAGACAGGGGGCATGGGAGCAGTTCTTC. Translated, it gives CASSRQGAWEQFF.

This clonotype was detected a few times. The chain couples TRBV5-1 to TRBJ2-5; D is ambiguous. Germline values: CDR1 SGHRS, CDR2 YFSETQ. The CDR3 is made up of 14 amino acids. V lost 0 bases and J 1 base, leaving 7 bases between the germline ends. CDR3 in amino acids: CASSLVTPQETQYF. The CDR3 nucleotides are TGCGCCAGCAGCTTGGTAACACCCCAAGAGACCCAGTACTTC.

V is TRBV5-4 and J is TRBJ1-1; 9 bases align to TRBD1. The CDR3 runs to 15 residues. CDR1 SGHNT and CDR2 YYREEE come from the germline V gene (reference sequence). V lost 4 bases and J lost 5; bases outside the gene matches: 9. In nucleotides, the CDR3 is TGTGCCAGCAGCAGAGGGGACAGGGATTTAACTGAAGCTTTCTTT. As protein: CASSRGDRDLTEAFF.

This clonotype has a count of ten or more. This sequence joins TRBV2 and TRBJ2-3; 10 nucleotides agree with TRBD1. This CDR3 spans 14 amino acids. V was pared by 5 bases and J by 5 bases, with 4 bases of the junction left unmatched. In germline, CDR1 is SNHLY, CDR2 FYNNEI. The CDR3 here is CASSTGTGEDTQYF. The CDR3 DNA reads TGTGCCAGCAGTACAGGGACAGGGGAAGATACGCAGTATTTT.

In DNA, the CDR3 is TGTGCCAGCAGCCAAGCGAGCGGGAGGCTTTCGCAGTATTTT. It yields the protein CASSQASGRLSQYF. This chain links TRBV4-2 with TRBJ2-3; 9 bases match TRBD2. The V segment lost 1 base and the J segment 10 bases; nucleotides outside the gene matches: 6. CDR3 size: 14 residues. CDR1 is LGHNA and CDR2 is YNFKEQ in the germline V gene.

This clonotype was observed many times. This chain links TRBV7-8 with TRBJ2-5, with D unresolved. Germline lookup yields CDR1 SGHVS and CDR2 FQNEAQ. This CDR3 is built from 13 residues. With 3 bases removed from V and 7 bases from J, the gap between germline ends came to 12 bases. Here the CDR3 DNA reads TGTGCCAGCAGCTTGGGCTCTCACAGGACCCAGTACTTC. Encoded protein: CASSLGSHRTQYF.

J is TRBJ1-1 and V is TRBV6-4; the D is unclear. Germline V gene data show CDR1 as MRHNA and CDR2 as SNTAGT. The CDR3 length is 12 residues. With 7 bases removed from V and 0 bases from J, the gap between germline ends came to 6 bases. The CDR3 DNA reads TGTGCCAGCACTGGGGTGAACACTGAAGCTTTCTTT. Amino acids: CASTGVNTEAFF.

This clonotype occurred a few times. The rearrangement links TRBV5-1 to TRBJ1-2; D ambiguous. Deletions cut 0 bases from V and 5 bases from J, with 11 bases between. CDR1 and CDR2 (germline): SGHRS, YFSETQ. The CDR3 is 14 amino acids. CDR3 DNA: TGCGCCAGCAGCTTGGAGGGTGATCGGTATGGCTACACCTTC. Encoded protein: CASSLEGDRYGYTF.

As regards this clonotype: Germline and junction disagree at one end, which may indicate a read error. The gene calls are TRBV20-1 and TRBJ2-1; perhaps TRBD1 as D (6 bases). This CDR3 is built from 13 residues. CDR1 and CDR2 from the germline V gene are DFQATT and SNEGSKA (reference sequence). DNA of the CDR3: TGCCGTGCTAGACAGGATACCTACAATGAGCAGTTCTTC. Its translation: CRARQDTYNEQFF.

The chain recombines TRBV9 with TRBJ1-4, with D hard to call. There are 15 residues in the CDR3. CDR1 and CDR2 from the germline V gene are SGDLS and YYNGEE. The V end lost 1 base, the J end lost 3 bases, and 10 bases lay between the germline ends. The CDR3 DNA reads as TGTGCCAGCAGCGTATCCGGGAGGCCTAATGAAAAACTGTTTTTT. This translates into CASSVSGRPNEKLFF.

Written as DNA, the CDR3 is TGTGCCAGCAGACAGACAGGGGGCTATGGCTACACCTTC. Residues: CASRQTGGYGYTF. The chain uses TRBV27 and TRBJ1-2; 9 bases match TRBD1. The CDR3 is 13 amino acids. CDR1 is MNHEY, CDR2 SMNVEV, per germline (reference sequence). Germline trimming cut 6 bases from V and 4 bases from J; bases unmatched to any gene: 3.

The V gene is TRBV7-2, the J gene TRBJ2-7; 10 nucleotides agree with TRBD2. V gave up 5 bases and J gave up 4 bases; unmatched junction bases: 14. CDR1 SGHTA and CDR2 FQGNSA come from the germline V gene. CDR3 length: 17 amino acids. For the CDR3, the DNA is TGTGCCAGCAGCGTGGACCCTCTGGGACTAGCGAGGTACGAGCAGTACTTC. It encodes CASSVDPLGLARYEQYF. Full variable domain (missing parts from reference TRBV7-2 and TRBJ2-7): GAGVSQSPSNKVTEKGKDVELRCDPISGHTALYWYRQSLGQGLEFLIYFQGNSAPDKSGLPSDRFSAERTGGSVSTLTIQRTQQEDSAVYLCASSVDPLGLARYEQYFGPGTRLTVT.

This chain connects TRBV20-1 to TRBJ2-3; 8 nucleotides line up with TRBD2. V dropped 2 bases and J dropped 0; count of bases not matched to a gene: 1. This CDR3 is built from 14 residues. Germline V gene lookup returns CDR1 DFQATT and CDR2 SNEGSKA (reference sequence). The CDR3 nucleotides read TGCAGTGCTAGACCTAGCGGGAGCACAGATACGCAGTATTTT. It codes for CSARPSGSTDTQYF.

This clonotype was recorded at least ten times. The chain recombines TRBV15 with TRBJ2-1; D is uncertain. Per the germline V gene, CDR1 is LNHNV and CDR2 is YYDKDF (reference sequence). The CDR3 contains 14 residues. Trimming shortened V by 0 bases and J by 5 bases, and 8 bases separated the two germline ends. The CDR3 nucleotides are TGTGCCACCAGCAGAGATCGGTGGAACAATGAGCAGTTCTTC. It specifies CATSRDRWNNEQFF.

The gene calls are TRBV12-3 or TRBV12-4 and TRBJ2-7; possibly TRBD2 for D (6 bases). Trimming cost V 3 bases and J 6 bases, with 12 bases left between them. This CDR3 region has 13 residues. CDR3 sequence reads: CASSFFTSSEQYF. CDR3 nucleotides: TGTGCCAGCAGTTTCTTCACTAGCTCCGAGCAGTACTTC.

V usage is TRBV11-2 and J usage is TRBJ2-5; tentative D call: TRBD1 (5 bases). CDR3 size: 14 residues. CDR1 SGHAT and CDR2 FQNNGV come from the germline V gene. Trimming took 3 bases from V and 3 from J, leaving 11 bases between them. The CDR3 protein is CASSLGREEETQYF. The CDR3, as DNA: TGTGCCAGCAGCTTGGGCAGGGAAGAAGAGACCCAGTACTTC.

The chain combines TRBV27 with TRBJ1-5; perhaps TRBD1 as D (5 bases). CDR1 is MNHEY and CDR2 is SMNVEV in the germline V gene (reference sequence). Trimming removed 0 bases from V and 4 bases from J, with 7 bases in between. The CDR3 runs 14 residues. In nucleotides, the CDR3 is TGTGCCAGCAGTTTATCTTGGGGGAATCAGCCCCAGCATTTT. Translated: CASSLSWGNQPQHF.

This clonotype has just a few counts. The chain joins TRBV7-3 to TRBJ2-1; D unresolved. V gave up 5 bases and J gave up 8 bases, with 13 bases separating them. The CDR3 totals 13 residues. From germline, CDR1 is SGHTA and CDR2 FQGTGA. CDR3 sequence reads: CASSLFQLDEQFF. DNA for the CDR3: TGTGCCAGCAGCCTCTTCCAGTTGGATGAGCAGTTCTTC.

In its sample, this clonotype ranks as medium-sized. The rearrangement links TRBV5-6 to TRBJ1-1; D not resolved. This CDR3 comprises 13 residues. Germline loops: CDR1 SGHDT, CDR2 YYEEEE. Trimming left V 2 bases short and J 1 base short, with 6 bases between. CDR3 sequence (DNA): TGTGCCAGCAGCTTCGTTACGAACACTGAAGCTTTCTTT. Translating gives CASSFVTNTEAFF. The entire variable domain, with the rest obtained from reference TRBV5-6 and TRBJ1-1, is as follows: DAGVTQSPTHLIKTRGQQVTLRCSPKSGHDTVSWYQQALGQGPQFIFQYYEEEERQRGNFPDRFSGHQFPNYSSELNVNALLLGDSALYLCASSFVTNTEAFFGQGTRLTVV.

This clonotype was picked up a small number of times. A read error may produce the germline difference seen at one junction end. The chain joins TRBV7-2 to TRBJ2-1; a possible D gene is TRBD2 (6 bases). Germline loops: CDR1 SGHTA, CDR2 FQGNSA. CDR3 size: 15 residues. For the CDR3, the DNA is TGTGCCAGCAGCTTAGTTAGCGGCTCCCACAATGAGCAGTTCTTC. As protein: CASSLVSGSHNEQFF.

CDR3 amino acids: CASSPRTSGITDTQYF. CDR3 nucleotides: TGTGCCAGCAGTCCACGGACTAGCGGGATCACAGATACGCAGTATTTT. The rearrangement links TRBV2 to TRBJ2-3, with TRBD2 matching 12 bases. CDR3 size: 16 residues. With 5 bases clipped from V and 2 bases from J, the junction kept 5 bases outside the gene matches. Germline V gene lookup returns CDR1 SNHLY and CDR2 FYNNEI.

The chain has TRBV18 and TRBJ2-7; D is ambiguous. Germline V gene sequence: CDR1 KGHSH, CDR2 LQKENI. V lost 2 bases to trimming and J lost 0 bases, with 8 bases between them. CDR3 length: 14 residues. The CDR3 DNA is TGTGCCAGCTCACCAGTCTCGAGCTCCTACGAGCAGTACTTC. It encodes CASSPVSSSYEQYF.

V is TRBV6-1 and J is TRBJ2-7; possibly TRBD2 for D (6 bases). Germline-derived CDR1 and CDR2 are MNHNS and SASEGT. The CDR3 spans 16 residues. The ends were cut back, 2 bases at V and 2 bases at J, with 16 bases in the middle. CDR3 loop: CASSERREGLTYEQYF. The CDR3 DNA sequence: TGTGCCAGCAGTGAAAGGCGGGAAGGGCTGACCTACGAGCAGTACTTC.

The chain has TRBV5-4 and TRBJ2-1, with D unclear. V dropped 3 bases and J dropped 5 bases, with 15 bases sitting between them. CDR1 and CDR2 (germline): SGHNT, YYREEE (reference sequence). The CDR3 totals 15 residues. CDR3 protein: CASSSDGRSNNEQFF. The CDR3 DNA is TGTGCCAGCAGCTCGGACGGCCGATCTAACAATGAGCAGTTCTTC.

This clonotype has more than one count but fewer than ten. The V call is TRBV15, the J call TRBJ2-7, with D perhaps given as TRBD1 or TRBD2 (5 bases each). The germline CDR1 and CDR2 sequences are LNHNV and YYDKDF (reference sequence). Trimming stripped 4 bases from V and 0 bases from J, with 22 bases between. There are 18 residues in the CDR3. The CDR3 loop is CATSTQSNPGRNSYEQYF. DNA of the CDR3: TGTGCCACCAGCACTCAGTCTAACCCGGGACGGAACTCCTACGAGCAGTACTTC.

The genes are TRBV5-1 and TRBJ2-1; a weak D match, TRBD2 (5 bases). Trimming took 4 bases from V and 6 from J, leaving 17 bases between them. CDR3 length: 15 amino acids. Germline CDR1 is SGHRS and CDR2 is YFSETQ. In nucleotides, the CDR3 is TGCGCCAGCAGCCCAACACATCGGGATGGCAATGAGCAGTTCTTC. The encoded protein is CASSPTHRDGNEQFF.

This clonotype was counted only a few times. The genes are TRBV19 and TRBJ1-5; the D gene is possibly TRBD1 (6 bases). The CDR3 loop spans 19 amino acids. Germline assignment: CDR1 LNHDA and CDR2 SQIVND (reference sequence). V was shortened by 6 bases and J by 5 bases, with 29 bases between the two germline ends. The CDR3 DNA reads as TGTGCCAGTAGCCCCCCTACGACAGGCTCCTCGGTGGGAGATCAGCCCCAGCATTTT. Translated, it gives CASSPPTTGSSVGDQPQHF.

The DNA of the CDR3 is TGTGCCAGCTCACCAGGGGACAGAGAAAAACTGTTTTTT. Its protein is CASSPGDREKLFF. V is TRBV18 and J is TRBJ1-4; 7 bases are shared with TRBD1. Germline assignment: CDR1 KGHSH and CDR2 LQKENI. The CDR3 contains 13 residues. Losses at the gene ends were 2 bases for V and 8 bases for J; bases not matched to a gene: 2.